The 13 T cell receptor beta chains below come from one sample, sequenced in a study of patients and donors after allogeneic stem cell transplantation. Each CDR3 protein gets one entry after TCRdb re-called the RT-PCR reads with MiXCR. The profile shows roughly 880,000 distinct CDR3 sequences, roughly 17% of them singletons. Sample: blood, either unsorted or a sorted T cell fraction (not recorded which). All receptors derive from a human donor who was either an allogeneic HSCT recipient or a stem cell or donor lymphocyte infusion donor (not recorded which). It is not recorded whose cells these are; they may come from a transplant donor.

The J gene is TRBJ2-1, the V gene TRBV12-3 or TRBV12-4; D possibly corresponds to TRBD1 (5 bases). This CDR3 is built from 15 residues. Trimming left V 3 bases short and J 6 bases short, with 15 bases between. The CDR3 loop is CASSFTAGWGNEQFF. CDR3 nucleotides: TGTGCCAGCAGTTTCACGGCAGGGTGGGGCAATGAGCAGTTCTTC.

This clonotype was counted a few times. This sequence joins TRBV5-1 and TRBJ2-1; D gene unclear. The CDR3 runs 12 residues. Germline assignment: CDR1 SGHRS and CDR2 YFSETQ. With 3 bases removed from V and 9 bases from J, the gap between germline ends came to 10 bases. The CDR3 DNA reads TGCGCCAGCAGCTCCCCGATGGGTGAGCAGTTCTTC. Protein product: CASSSPMGEQFF.

This clonotype was recorded a few times. The V call is TRBV27, the J call TRBJ2-7; no definite D call. V lost 3 bases and J lost 5, with 17 bases in between. CDR1 and CDR2 (germline): MNHEY, SMNVEV (reference sequence). There are 15 residues in the CDR3. CDR3 bases: TGTGCCAGCAGTTTTCGAGTGGAGTTTCCGGACGAGCAGTACTTC. Translated, it gives CASSFRVEFPDEQYF.

This clonotype was picked up a small number of times. This chain uses TRBV5-1 with TRBJ2-6, with D uncertain. Trimming removed 0 bases from V and 2 bases from J, with 3 bases in between. The CDR3 length is 14 residues. The V gene's germline CDR1 is SGHRS and CDR2 YFSETQ. The CDR3 sequence is CASSLATGANVLTF. In DNA form, the CDR3 reads TGCGCCAGCAGCTTGGCGACTGGGGCCAACGTCCTGACTTTC.

V usage is TRBV2 and J usage is TRBJ2-3, with no clear D. The CDR3 has 13 residues. Germline loops: CDR1 SNHLY, CDR2 FYNNEI. The V end was cut by 7 bases, the J end by 2 bases, with 10 bases between. Written as DNA, the CDR3 is TGTGCCAGCACCGGACGGCTCACAGATACGCAGTATTTT. Translated, it gives CASTGRLTDTQYF.

This clonotype appeared a few times. The chain uses TRBV29-1 and TRBJ2-5; no reliable D call. CDR1 and CDR2 (germline): SQVTM, ANQGSEA. This CDR3 is 11 amino acids long. Trimming shortened V by 4 bases and J by 5 bases, and 8 bases separated the two germline ends. CDR3 nucleotide sequence: TGCAGCGTTGGGGGTGGGGAGACCCAGTACTTC. Its translation: CSVGGGETQYF.

There are a few counts of this clonotype. The gene calls are TRBV6-1 and TRBJ2-1, with a possible D match to TRBD2 (6 bases). This CDR3 comprises 16 residues. Trimming removed 4 bases at V and 8 bases at J, with 21 bases between. Germline CDR1 is MNHNS and CDR2 is SASEGT. The CDR3 DNA follows: TGTGCCAGCAGTGGACAATTAGCGGTTGCTAACTATGAGCAGTTCTTC. Translated: CASSGQLAVANYEQFF.

The genes are TRBV30 and TRBJ2-7; TRBD2 aligns across 12 bases. Unmatched junction bases numbered 8, after V lost 2 bases and J lost 6 bases. CDR3 length equals 15 residues. Per the germline V gene, CDR1 is GTSNPN and CDR2 is SVGIG (reference sequence). Here the CDR3 reads CAWSSRLAGVAEQYF. The CDR3 DNA follows: TGTGCCTGGAGTTCTAGACTAGCGGGAGTAGCCGAGCAGTACTTC.

The rearrangement joins TRBV6-1 to TRBJ2-7; TRBD1 matches 10 bases. CDR3 length: 17 amino acids. Trimming at V came to 4 bases and at J to 2 bases, leaving 11 bases not matched to a gene. Germline V gene sequence: CDR1 MNHNS, CDR2 SASEGT. The CDR3 DNA reads TGTGCCAGCAGTGCGTCATCGGGACAGGGGACTCCCTACGAGCAGTACTTC. This encodes CASSASSGQGTPYEQYF.

The chain joins TRBV30 to TRBJ1-6, with D tentatively TRBD1 (5 bases). V was clipped by 6 bases and J by 4 bases, with 10 bases between them. The CDR3 has 13 amino acids. The V gene's germline CDR1 is GTSNPN and CDR2 SVGIG (reference sequence). CDR3: CACQGEYNSPLHF. The CDR3 DNA follows: TGTGCCTGTCAGGGAGAATATAATTCACCCCTCCACTTT. Based on the CDR3 plus reference TRBV30 and TRBJ1-6, the full variable domain is SQTIHQWPATLVQPVGSPLSLECTVEGTSNPNLYWYRQAAGRGLQLLFYSVGIGQISSEVPQNLSASRPQDRQFILSSKKLLLSDSGFYLCACQGEYNSPLHFGNGTRLTVT.

The chain uses TRBV12-3 or TRBV12-4 and TRBJ1-2; D is undetermined. This CDR3 comprises 12 residues. V dropped 3 bases and J dropped 7 bases, with 9 bases sitting between them. The CDR3 is CASSFPGTGYTF. Here the CDR3 DNA reads TGTGCCAGCAGTTTTCCAGGAACTGGCTACACCTTC.

V usage is TRBV5-1 and J usage is TRBJ1-1, with 7 bases matching TRBD1. The CDR3 is 15 residues long. Per the germline V gene, CDR1 is SGHRS and CDR2 is YFSETQ. V was clipped by 0 bases and J by 4 bases; unmatched bases: 6. For the CDR3, the DNA is TGCGCCAGCAGCTTGGGGGCAGGGGGTGGCACTGAAGCTTTCTTT. This encodes CASSLGAGGGTEAFF.

This clonotype was counted only a few times. This chain connects TRBV10-3 to TRBJ1-5, with TRBD1 matching over 8 bases. The CDR3 covers 15 residues. V was pared by 8 bases and J by 6 bases, with 12 bases of the junction left unmatched. Germline loops: CDR1 ENHRY, CDR2 SYGVKD. The CDR3 loop reads CAIAALGQGRQPQHF. CDR3 in DNA: TGTGCCATCGCCGCCCTTGGACAGGGACGTCAGCCCCAGCATTTT.